These 6 T cell receptor beta chains were sequenced from one sample in a study of CD8+ T cells in alopecia areata. RNA, once extracted, was reverse transcribed into cDNA for use as the sequencing template. TCRdb's copy holds only in-frame clones and misses some; the assay was immunoSEQ multiplex PCR. Here the sample spans 150,000 to 200,000 clones, 55% to 65% being singletons. Sequencing was done on a sample of CD4+ T cells sorted from blood. All receptors come from a human donor in good health.

There are a few counts of this clone. CDR3 coding DNA: TGTGCCTCCCCGGGACTAGCGGGACAAGAGACCCAGTACTTC. Amino acid sequence: CASPGLAGQETQYF. V usage is TRBV30 and J usage is TRBJ2-5; 13 bases map to TRBD2. This CDR3 region has 14 residues. Looked up from germline, CDR1 is GTSNPN and CDR2 is SVGIG (reference sequence). The V gene end was trimmed by 7 bases and the J gene end by 2 bases; junction bases not matched to a gene: 4.

The chain has TRBV2 and TRBJ1-1; a weak D match, TRBD1 (5 bases). Germline V gene lookup returns CDR1 SNHLY and CDR2 FYNNEI. Trimming stripped 4 bases from V and 0 bases from J, with 9 bases between. This CDR3 region has 14 residues. The CDR3, as DNA: TGTGCCAGCAGTGTGGGGGGGATGAACACTGAAGCTTTCTTT. This codes for CASSVGGMNTEAFF.

The chain couples TRBV27 to TRBJ2-7; 7 bases fit TRBD1. V was pared by 6 bases and J by 6 bases, with 17 bases of the junction left unmatched. The CDR3 is made up of 16 amino acids. Germline V gene sequence: CDR1 MNHEY, CDR2 SMNVEV (reference sequence). The CDR3 region has the DNA TGTGCCAGCAGGCGCGTTCGGGACAGCCCTACAACCGAGCAGTACTTC. Protein: CASRRVRDSPTTEQYF.

This clone was recorded once. V is TRBV28 and J is TRBJ2-7, with TRBD1 matching 8 bases. This CDR3 is 15 amino acids long. Germline lookup yields CDR1 MDHEN and CDR2 SYDVKM. V dropped 4 bases and J dropped 4; count of bases not matched to a gene: 9. The chain's CDR3 is CASSYPRTGKYEQYF. In DNA, the CDR3 is TGTGCCAGCAGTTACCCCCGGACAGGGAAGTACGAGCAGTACTTC.

The chain joins TRBV5-4 to TRBJ1-2; D is possibly TRBD1 (5 bases). Trimming stripped 0 bases from V and 0 bases from J, with 18 bases between. The CDR3 has 18 amino acids. Germline CDR1 reads SGHNT; CDR2 reads YYREEE (reference sequence). Here the CDR3 reads CASSLARAGSGANYGYTF. As DNA, the CDR3 is TGTGCCAGCAGCTTGGCCCGGGCAGGGTCTGGGGCTAACTATGGCTACACCTTC. The full variable domain, its missing parts supplied by reference TRBV5-4 and TRBJ1-2, is ETGVTQSPTHLIKTRGQQVTLRCSSQSGHNTVSWYQQALGQGPQFIFQYYREEENGRGNFPPRFSGLQFPNYSSELNVNALELDDSALYLCASSLARAGSGANYGYTFGSGTRLTVV.

This chain joins TRBV29-1 and TRBJ1-1; D uncertain. CDR3 size: 13 residues. V dropped 7 bases and J dropped 1 base, with 13 bases sitting between them. Germline values: CDR1 SQVTM, CDR2 ANQGSEA. In nucleotides, the CDR3 is TGCAGCGCAGGTTTGGGAGGGAACACTGAAGCTTTCTTT. Its translation is CSAGLGGNTEAFF.